These 12 T cell receptor beta chains share one sample of origin, sequenced in a study of T cell responses to AZD1222 COVID-19 vaccine. Method: immunoSEQ multiplex PCR; TCRdb's copy keeps in-frame clones and lacks some. Found here are about 88,000 clones, 92% of them singletons; the top ten hold roughly 4.9%. The material sequenced was peripheral blood, taken on day 0 of AZD1222 vaccination. These receptors were obtained from an adult in good health.

The CDR3 here is CASGREKAGELFF. In nucleotides, the CDR3 is TGTGCCAGCGGACGGGAGAAGGCCGGGGAGCTGTTTTTT. The chain carries TRBV2 and TRBJ2-2; D might be TRBD2 (6 bases). This CDR3 spans 13 amino acids. CDR1 and CDR2 (germline): SNHLY, FYNNEI. V lost 8 bases, J lost 6 bases, and 13 bases lay in between. The whole variable domain, filled in from reference TRBV2 and TRBJ2-2, reads EPEVTQTPSHQVTQMGQEVILRCVPISNHLYFYWYRQILGQKVEFLVSFYNNEISEKSEIFDDQFSVERPDGSNFTLKIRSTKLEDSAMYFCASGREKAGELFFGEGSRLTVL.

The genes are TRBV29-1 and TRBJ2-5; no clear D gene. The CDR3 runs to 12 residues. Germline V lookup: CDR1 SQVTM, CDR2 ANQGSEA. V lost 3 bases to trimming and J lost 1 base, with 6 bases between them. CDR3 amino acids: CSVDMFQETQYF. CDR3 DNA: TGCAGCGTTGATATGTTCCAAGAGACCCAGTACTTC.

The rearrangement joins TRBV7-2 to TRBJ1-1; D uncertain. V was clipped by 2 bases and J by 4 bases, with 11 bases between them. From germline, CDR1 is SGHTA and CDR2 FQGNSA. The CDR3 spans 14 residues. The CDR3 loop reads CASSLRVPGTEAFF. In nucleotides, the CDR3 is TGTGCCAGCAGCTTAAGAGTGCCAGGCACTGAAGCTTTCTTT.

This chain uses TRBV11-2 with TRBJ2-2; D is unresolved. The germline V and J ends were trimmed by 1 base and 1 base, with 7 bases remaining between them. Germline V gene lookup returns CDR1 SGHAT and CDR2 FQNNGV. The CDR3 totals 15 residues. DNA of the CDR3: TGTGCCAGCAGCTTAGTTTCTGTGAACACCGGGGAGCTGTTTTTT. Protein: CASSLVSVNTGELFF.

This rearrangement joins TRBV4-3 to TRBJ2-2, with a possible D match to TRBD2 (5 bases). Germline V CDR1 and CDR2: LGHNA, YSLEER. The CDR3 contains 16 residues. V shed 0 bases and J shed 6 bases, with 14 bases lying between them. In DNA form, the CDR3 reads TGCGCCAGCAGCCAAGATGTTCCGGCCGGGGCCGGGGAGCTGTTTTTT. It yields the protein CASSQDVPAGAGELFF.

The genes are TRBV30 and TRBJ2-7; D is perhaps TRBD2 (5 bases). The CDR3 length is 10 residues. Germline V gene data show CDR1 as GTSNPN and CDR2 as SVGIG (reference sequence). V shed 7 bases and J shed 5 bases, with 9 bases lying between them. CDR3 loop: CAYTEDEQYF. As DNA, the CDR3 is TGTGCCTATACGGAGGACGAGCAGTACTTC.

CDR3 bases: TGCACCAGCAGCCAAAAGGGGAGGGGGGAGCAGTTCTTC. Residues: CTSSQKGRGEQFF. This rearrangement joins TRBV1 to TRBJ2-1; the table assigns TRBD2, which was not confirmed against the DNA. TRBV1 is a pseudogene locus. The CDR3 has 13 amino acids.

The chain has TRBV11-2 and TRBJ2-7, with 9 bases fitting TRBD1. J lost 5 bases, V lost 1 base, and 9 bases had no gene match. The CDR3 extends over 16 amino acids. CDR1 is SGHAT and CDR2 is FQNNGV in the germline V gene. The CDR3 region is CASSLVTGGPLHEQYF. CDR3 DNA sequence: TGTGCCAGCAGCTTAGTGACAGGGGGGCCTCTACACGAGCAGTACTTC.

The chain recombines TRBV24-1 with TRBJ2-3, with 10 bases identical to TRBD2. The germline CDR1 and CDR2 sequences are KGHDR and SFDVKD. With V trimmed by 0 bases and J by 5 bases, 10 bases remained unmatched. CDR3 size: 18 residues. Here the CDR3 DNA reads TGTGCCACCAGTGATTTGCAGGAGCTAGCGGGAGCCGGAGATACGCAGTATTTT. Residues: CATSDLQELAGAGDTQYF.

This chain links TRBV12-2 with TRBJ2-2; the table's D gene call, TRBD1, was not cross checked with the DNA. TRBV12-2 is tagged as a pseudogene. The CDR3 runs 16 residues. The CDR3 nucleotides are TGTGCAAGTCGTACGCCGGGACAGGGGGGGACCGGGGAGCTGTTTTTT. This sequence encodes CASRTPGQGGTGELFF.

This rearrangement joins TRBV11-2 to TRBJ1-2; the D is unclear. Germline V gives CDR1 SGHAT, CDR2 FQNNGV. The ends were cut back, 6 bases at V and 5 bases at J, with 13 bases in the middle. The CDR3 extends over 13 amino acids. The CDR3 DNA reads as TGTGCCAGCAGGGGCCCAGGCCTGTATGGCTACACCTTC. Translated: CASRGPGLYGYTF. The full variable domain, rest sourced from reference TRBV11-2 and TRBJ1-2, is EAGVAQSPRYKIIEKRQSVAFWCNPISGHATLYWYQQILGQGPKLLIQFQNNGVVDDSQLPKDRFSAERLKGVDSTLKIQPAKLEDSAVYLCASRGPGLYGYTFGSGTRLTVV.

This chain links TRBV11-2 with TRBJ2-1; D unclear. In germline, CDR1 is SGHAT, CDR2 FQNNGV. The ends were cut back, 1 base at V and 4 bases at J, with 11 bases in the middle. The CDR3 loop spans 15 amino acids. The CDR3 region has the DNA TGTGCCAGCAGCTTAGCAGGTACTGCTTACAATGAGCAGTTCTTC. This sequence encodes CASSLAGTAYNEQFF.